The 28 T cell receptor beta chains presented below share a single source sample, sequenced in a study of CD8+ T cells in alopecia areata. cDNA serving as the sequencing template came from extracted, reverse transcribed RNA. Produced via immunoSEQ multiplex PCR; TCRdb's table is partial and in-frame only. The data contain over 70,000 clones, about 71% of them singletons. Treatment here: oral pan-JAK inhibitor, 5-10 mg twice daily. The specimen comprised CD8+ T cells sorted from blood, sampled at week 24, from a patient treated with tofacitinib. The source of these receptors is a human donor with alopecia areata.

The V and J genes are TRBV2 and TRBJ1-2; tentatively, D is TRBD1 (5 bases). CDR1 SNHLY and CDR2 FYNNEI come from the germline V gene. The CDR3 has 16 residues. V was shortened by 6 bases and J by 8 bases, with 25 bases between the two germline ends. CDR3 DNA: TGTGCCAGCAGGGGTGGTGGCCCCAGGGCGTTTAACGGCTACACCTTC. Translating it yields CASRGGGPRAFNGYTF.

This chain joins TRBV5-6 and TRBJ2-1; maybe TRBD1 (5 bases). The CDR3 is made up of 12 amino acids. V gave up 1 base and J gave up 10 bases, with 9 bases separating them. Germline lookup yields CDR1 SGHDT and CDR2 YYEEEE. Here the CDR3 reads CASSLLAGEQFF. CDR3 nucleotides: TGTGCCAGCAGCTTGCTCGCAGGGGAGCAGTTCTTC.

V gene TRBV4-3 combines with J gene TRBJ2-7; D might be TRBD2 (5 bases). This CDR3 has 14 residues. From germline, CDR1 is LGHNA and CDR2 YSLEER. V lost 0 bases and J lost 5, with 11 bases in between. The CDR3 region has the DNA TGCGCCAGCAGCCAAGATTCGAGGGCCCACGAGCAGTACTTC. Translated: CASSQDSRAHEQYF.

This chain uses TRBV7-9 with TRBJ2-7, with D unresolved. The CDR3 is made up of 13 amino acids. Germline-derived CDR1 and CDR2 are SEHNR and FQNEAQ (reference sequence). Trimming left V 11 bases short and J 1 base short, with 15 bases between. CDR3: CAGSHPRSYEQYF. In nucleotides, the CDR3 is TGTGCCGGGTCCCACCCGCGTTCCTACGAGCAGTACTTC.

The chain carries TRBV11-2 and TRBJ2-7, with a possible D match to TRBD2 (6 bases). The V gene lost 1 base and the J gene lost 0 bases, with 13 bases spanning the gap. Germline CDR1 reads SGHAT; CDR2 reads FQNNGV. The CDR3 spans 16 residues. In DNA, the CDR3 is TGTGCCAGCAGCTTAGGGATCCCGCGGGACTCCTACGAGCAGTACTTC. Translating gives CASSLGIPRDSYEQYF.

The genes are TRBV15 and TRBJ1-5; D is possibly TRBD1 (5 bases). V lost 1 base and J lost 3, with 13 bases in between. The CDR3 is 16 amino acids. Germline CDR1 is LNHNV and CDR2 is YYDKDF (reference sequence). The CDR3 is CATSRGGGGLNQPQHF. The CDR3 DNA follows: TGTGCCACCAGCAGAGGGGGCGGGGGACTCAATCAGCCCCAGCATTTT.

V gene TRBV7-8 combines with J gene TRBJ2-3; 14 nucleotides align to TRBD2. Trimming took 1 base from V and 1 from J; bases not matched to a gene: 7. Germline CDR1 SGHVS, CDR2 FQNEAQ. This CDR3 contains 19 residues. Here the CDR3 DNA reads TGTGCCAGCAGCTTAGGGGATGGACTAGCGGGAGGAGGCACAGATACGCAGTATTTT. It translates to CASSLGDGLAGGGTDTQYF.

This clone appeared a single time. The V call is TRBV4-1, the J call TRBJ2-1; D is perhaps TRBD1 (6 bases). Germline CDR1 MGHRA, CDR2 YSYEKL. The V end was cut by 0 bases, the J end by 2 bases, with 11 bases between. CDR3 length: 16 residues. CDR3 DNA sequence: TGCGCCAGCAGCCAAGAGGCCGCAGGGGCCTACAATGAGCAGTTCTTC. It encodes CASSQEAAGAYNEQFF.

This clone was observed once. V usage is TRBV13 and J usage is TRBJ2-6, with TRBD1 matching 10 bases. Germline CDR1 reads PRHDT; CDR2 reads FYEKMQ (reference sequence). The CDR3 sequence is 18 residues long. The junction had 9 bases not matched to a gene; V was cut back by 5 bases and J by 2 bases. The CDR3: CASSNRDRGKAGANVLTF. CDR3 coding DNA: TGTGCCAGCAGCAACCGGGACAGGGGTAAGGCTGGGGCCAACGTCCTGACTTTC.

This clone was counted between two and nine times. The genes are TRBV4-1 and TRBJ1-2; D not resolved. Germline lookup yields CDR1 MGHRA and CDR2 YSYEKL. The V end lost 4 bases, the J end lost 1 base, and 16 bases lay between the germline ends. This CDR3 is built from 16 residues. The CDR3 loop reads CASSPWTGGGNYGYTF. The CDR3 DNA reads TGCGCCAGCAGCCCATGGACGGGCGGCGGTAACTATGGCTACACCTTC.

The genes are TRBV19 and TRBJ1-1; maybe TRBD1 (5 bases). The CDR3 spans 14 residues. Germline assignment: CDR1 LNHDA and CDR2 SQIVND (reference sequence). V was clipped by 1 base and J by 5 bases, with 11 bases between them. The CDR3 DNA is TGTGCCAGTAGTATAGGTGGGGACGGGACTGAAGCTTTCTTT. Protein sequence: CASSIGGDGTEAFF.

The gene calls are TRBV4-3 and TRBJ2-7, with a weak D call TRBD2 (5 bases). V lost 0 bases to trimming and J lost 0 bases, with 15 bases between them. Germline CDR1 reads LGHNA; CDR2 reads YSLEER. This CDR3 is built from 17 residues. This CDR3 is CASSQDAGGPTSYEQYF. The DNA for the CDR3 is TGCGCCAGCAGCCAAGATGCGGGCGGGCCAACCTCCTACGAGCAGTACTTC.

In DNA, the CDR3 is TGTGCCACGAGAACGGGAGGGACCTACAATGAGCAGTTCTTC. Its protein product is CATRTGGTYNEQFF. J is TRBJ2-1 and V is TRBV27; 8 positions agree with TRBD2. The germline V gene has CDR1 MNHEY and CDR2 SMNVEV (reference sequence). V lost 10 bases and J lost 2; bases outside the gene matches: 7. The CDR3 has 14 amino acids.

V gene TRBV14 combines with J gene TRBJ2-5, with TRBD2 matching 9 bases. This CDR3 has 16 residues. The germline V gene has CDR1 SGHDN and CDR2 FVKESK. The J segment lost 0 bases and the V segment lost 4 bases, leaving 6 bases of the junction unmatched. CDR3: CASSRLAESYQETQYF. The CDR3 DNA follows: TGTGCCAGCAGCCGACTAGCGGAGTCGTACCAAGAGACCCAGTACTTC.

The chain carries TRBV4-2 and TRBJ2-2, with D perhaps matching TRBD1 (6 bases). V was clipped by 1 base and J by 0 bases, with 9 bases between them. Germline CDR1 LGHNA, CDR2 YNFKEQ. The CDR3 has 16 amino acids. CDR3 bases: TGTGCCAGCAGCCAAGGTGGGACACCGAACACCGGGGAGCTGTTTTTT. It yields the protein CASSQGGTPNTGELFF.

V usage is TRBV19 and J usage is TRBJ2-7, with a tentative D call TRBD1 (6 bases). The V end lost 3 bases, the J end lost 3 bases, and 9 bases lay between the germline ends. The CDR3 loop spans 13 amino acids. Germline V CDR1 and CDR2: LNHDA, SQIVND (reference sequence). The CDR3 DNA is TGTGCCAGTAGTATGGTGACAGGCTACGAGCAGTACTTC. This codes for CASSMVTGYEQYF.

This chain connects TRBV13 to TRBJ2-7; D assignment may be TRBD1 or TRBD2 (5 bases each). The germline V gene has CDR1 PRHDT and CDR2 FYEKMQ (reference sequence). The CDR3 loop spans 15 amino acids. The V end was cut by 3 bases, the J end by 4 bases, with 16 bases between. The chain's CDR3 is CASSLRDAAFYEQYF. In nucleotides, the CDR3 is TGTGCCAGCAGCTTGAGGGACGCAGCTTTTTACGAGCAGTACTTC.

The rearrangement joins TRBV7-3 to TRBJ2-3; D may be TRBD2 (6 bases). With 4 bases removed from V and 3 bases from J, the gap between germline ends came to 11 bases. The CDR3 covers 14 residues. Germline CDR1 SGHTA, CDR2 FQGTGA. The CDR3 DNA reads as TGTGCCAGCAGCTACACCGGGAGTACAGATACGCAGTATTTT. Translation gives CASSYTGSTDTQYF. Combining the CDR3 with reference TRBV7-3 and TRBJ2-3 gives the whole variable domain GAGVSQTPSNKVTEKGKYVELRCDPISGHTALYWYRQSLGQGPEFLIYFQGTGAADDSGLPNDRFFAVRPEGSVSTLKIQRTERGDSAVYLCASSYTGSTDTQYFGPGTRLTVL.

The chain couples TRBV9 to TRBJ1-1, with D possibly matching TRBD1 (5 bases). From germline, CDR1 is SGDLS and CDR2 YYNGEE. V was cut by 2 bases and J by 1 base, with 12 bases left in between. The length of the CDR3 is 15 residues. CDR3 DNA: TGTGCCAGCAGCGTCGGGGGATTCACGAACACTGAAGCTTTCTTT. This translates into CASSVGGFTNTEAFF.

The rearrangement uses TRBV4-3 and TRBJ2-7; TRBD2 matches 11 bases. Germline loops: CDR1 LGHNA, CDR2 YSLEER. The V and J ends lost 4 bases and 2 bases, in that order; junction bases with no gene match: 4. There are 15 residues in the CDR3. CDR3 sequence reads: CASSPGTSGPYEQYF. The CDR3 DNA is TGCGCCAGCAGCCCTGGGACTAGCGGCCCCTACGAGCAGTACTTC.

CDR3 nucleotides: TGTGCCACCAACAGGGCGGGGGAGCAGTTCTTC. Translated, it gives CATNRAGEQFF. V and J are TRBV27 and TRBJ2-1; D is tentatively TRBD1 or TRBD2 (6 bases each). In germline, CDR1 is MNHEY, CDR2 SMNVEV (reference sequence). The CDR3 is 11 residues long. Trimming took 10 bases from V and 10 from J, leaving 14 bases between them.

The CDR3 protein is CASSLWISGPDEQYF. CDR3 nucleotides: TGTGCCAGCAGTTTATGGATAAGCGGGCCGGACGAGCAGTACTTC. The chain combines TRBV27 with TRBJ2-7; D might be TRBD2 (6 bases). V lost 1 base and J 5 bases, leaving 15 bases between the germline ends. Germline assignment: CDR1 MNHEY and CDR2 SMNVEV (reference sequence). The CDR3 contains 15 residues.

V gene TRBV10-3 combines with J gene TRBJ1-2; D is possibly TRBD1 (5 bases). The germline V gene encodes CDR1 ENHRY and CDR2 SYGVKD. The CDR3 length is 17 residues. The V and J ends lost 0 bases and 4 bases respectively, with 18 bases between them. This CDR3 is CAISESGRAEDGYGYTF. CDR3 nucleotides: TGTGCCATCAGTGAGTCGGGCAGGGCAGAGGATGGCTATGGCTACACCTTC.

The V gene is TRBV27, the J gene TRBJ2-7; D might be TRBD1 (5 bases). The V and J ends lost 3 bases and 4 bases respectively, with 25 bases between them. The germline V gene encodes CDR1 MNHEY and CDR2 SMNVEV (reference sequence). The CDR3 length is 18 residues. CDR3 amino acids: CASSFRGPPKGAVYEQYF. CDR3 coding DNA: TGTGCCAGCAGTTTTAGGGGCCCCCCTAAAGGTGCTGTTTACGAGCAGTACTTC.

The rearrangement links TRBV4-1 to TRBJ2-7, with D possibly called TRBD1 or TRBD2 (5 bases each). The CDR3 covers 14 residues. Germline V gene sequence: CDR1 MGHRA, CDR2 YSYEKL. The V end was cut by 3 bases, the J end by 1 base, with 10 bases between. The CDR3 nucleotides are TGCGCCAGCAGCCAGGGGGACGGTTCCTACGAGCAGTACTTC. Residues: CASSQGDGSYEQYF.

The chain links TRBV7-6 to TRBJ2-1; D is unclear. The CDR3 totals 15 residues. Trimming removed 1 base from V and 5 bases from J, with 12 bases in between. Looked up from germline, CDR1 is SGHVS and CDR2 is FNYEAQ. CDR3 in amino acids: CASSLGHLTHNEQFF. CDR3 DNA sequence: TGTGCCAGCAGCTTAGGGCATCTAACACACAATGAGCAGTTCTTC.

CDR3: CASSQELWRLAGAYEQYF. CDR3 coding DNA: TGTGCCAGCAGCCAAGAGCTATGGCGACTAGCGGGGGCCTACGAGCAGTACTTC. The rearrangement links TRBV4-2 to TRBJ2-7; TRBD2 matches 12 bases. Germline CDR1 and CDR2: LGHNA and YNFKEQ. CDR3 length: 18 amino acids. Germline trimming cut 0 bases from V and 2 bases from J; bases unmatched to any gene: 8.

The chain employs TRBV19 and TRBJ1-5, with 8 bases matching TRBD1. This CDR3 has 12 residues. V lost 6 bases, J lost 6 bases, and 1 base stayed unmatched. Germline CDR1 reads LNHDA; CDR2 reads SQIVND (reference sequence). Here the CDR3 DNA reads TGTGCCAGTAGACAGGGGGGTCAGCCCCAGCATTTT. Translated: CASRQGGQPQHF.